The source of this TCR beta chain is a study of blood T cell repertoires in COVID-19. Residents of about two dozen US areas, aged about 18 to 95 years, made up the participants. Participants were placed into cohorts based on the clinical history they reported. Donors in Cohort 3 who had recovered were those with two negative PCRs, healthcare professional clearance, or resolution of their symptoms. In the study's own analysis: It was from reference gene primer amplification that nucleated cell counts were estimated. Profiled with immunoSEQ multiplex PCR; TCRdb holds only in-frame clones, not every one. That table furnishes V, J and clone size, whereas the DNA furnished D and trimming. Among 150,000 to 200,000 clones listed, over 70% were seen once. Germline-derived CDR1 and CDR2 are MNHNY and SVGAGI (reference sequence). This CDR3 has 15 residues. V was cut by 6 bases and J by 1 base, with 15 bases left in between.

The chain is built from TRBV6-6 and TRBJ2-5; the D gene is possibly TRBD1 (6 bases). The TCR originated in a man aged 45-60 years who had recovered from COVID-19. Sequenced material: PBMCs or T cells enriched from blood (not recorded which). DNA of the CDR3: TGTGCCAGCAGAGCCGGGACATCTATCCAAGAGACCCAGTACTTC. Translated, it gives CASRAGTSIQETQYF.